This T cell receptor (beta chain) stems from a study of T cells in narcolepsy. The overall study: Patients with NT1 or NT2 and healthy control donors were enrolled. Study-wide points: Comparing one patient's CSF and blood CD4+ clonotypes highlighted HCRT- and TRIB2-specific autoreactive clonotypes.

Germline V lookup: CDR1 MNHNS, CDR2 SASEGT. CDR3 length equals 11 residues. V was pared by 7 bases and J by 2 bases, with 5 bases between. TCRdb's table, derived via immunoSEQ multiplex PCR, lists solely in-frame clones and lacks some. The sample holds about 18,000 clones, about nine tenths seen once. A few counts support this clone. Its antigen is as yet unknown. The rearrangement joins TRBV6-1 to TRBJ1-1; D unresolved. Sequenced input: memory (CD45RA-) CD4+ T cells from blood. This sequence originates from a human donor in good health. The CDR3 nucleotides read TGTGCCAGCAACCATAACACTGAAGCTTTCTTT. Residues: CASNHNTEAFF.